A selection of T cell receptor beta chains follows, all from one sample in a study of control samples from healthy donors and cancer patients. TCRdb keeps only in-frame clones here, not all; method: immunoSEQ multiplex PCR. In the table there are some 130,000 clones, around 90% of which are singletons. Sequenced sample: blood. These receptors came from a man between 18 and 29 years old in good health. Both conserved end residues are part of each CDR3. Fields, in order: D gene, J gene, V gene, clone size, CDR3 DNA, CDR3 protein. D genes are given only for firm matches. Expanded clones get a size class; other rows say once, few or many, or leave the size out.

>NA|TRBJ2-2|TRBV5-4|NA
TGTGCCAGCAGCTCACCACGGACTGATAACACCGGGGAGCTGTTTTTT
CASSSPRTDNTGELFF
>NA|TRBJ2-2|TRBV5-1|NA
TGCGCCAGCAGCTTGGCTTCCCAGGGAAGCACCGGGGAGCTGTTTTTT
CASSLASQGSTGELFF
>NA|TRBJ1-2|TRBV2|once
TGTGCCAGCAGTGAAGGGCTTATCAGCTATGGCTACACCTTC
CASSEGLISYGYTF
>NA|TRBJ1-2|TRBV5-1|NA
TGCGCCAGCACCGTGGAGTCAGGGGTCGGCTACACCTTC
CASTVESGVGYTF
>NA|TRBJ2-7|TRBV7-9|NA
TGTGCCAGCAGCCGCGCCCCCGAGACTGCCTCGTACTTC
CASSRAPETASYF
>TRBD1|TRBJ1-5|TRBV10-3|NA
TGTGCCATCAGTGATTCCTACCGGACAGGCTACAATCAGCCCCAGCATTTT
CAISDSYRTGYNQPQHF
>NA|TRBJ1-4|TRBV7-9|NA
TGTGCCAGCAGCTTCTCCGGGACTCCGGAGGTTAAACTGTTTTTT
CASSFSGTPEVKLFF
>NA|TRBJ1-6|TRBV6-6|NA
TGTGCCAGCAGTTACGTACAGGGAGAAAATTCACCCCTCCACTTT
CASSYVQGENSPLHF
>TRBD1|TRBJ1-5|TRBV12-3/TRBV12-4|NA
TGTGCCGGCAGTGACAGGGTTTCTCAGCCCCAGCATTTT
CAGSDRVSQPQHF
>TRBD1|TRBJ2-5|TRBV11-1|NA
TGTGCCAGCAGCTTAGCAACAGGGGAAGAGACCCAGTACTTC
CASSLATGEETQYF
>NA|TRBJ1-2|TRBV18|NA
TGTGCCAGCTCACCTTCGCAGCAGGGAAAGGGCTACACCTTC
CASSPSQQGKGYTF
>TRBD2|TRBJ2-4|TRBV4-2|NA
TGTGCCAGCAGCCGCGGGGGGGCAGGGGACATTCAGTACTTC
CASSRGGAGDIQYF
>NA|TRBJ2-5|TRBV11-2|NA
TGTGCCAGCAGCTTAGATAGACTAGGAGGAGAGACCCAGTACTTC
CASSLDRLGGETQYF
>NA|TRBJ2-2|TRBV9|NA
TGTGCCAGCAGCGCCTTAGCGAACACCGGGGAGCTGTTTTTT
CASSALANTGELFF
>NA|TRBJ1-2|TRBV9|NA
TGTGCCAGCAGCGTAGTGGGACATGGCTACACCTTC
CASSVVGHGYTF
>NA|TRBJ1-3|TRBV19|few
TGTGCCAGTGGGGGGATTAGAGAGCGAAAAGGAAACACCATATATTTT
CASGGIRERKGNTIYF
>TRBD1|TRBJ2-2|TRBV19|few
TGTGCCAGCAACCGGGACAGGTCGAAGGGGGAGCTGTTTTTT
CASNRDRSKGELFF
>NA|TRBJ1-2|TRBV28|NA
TGTGCCAGCAGTCTCACAGGTTTTGAGGGCTACACCTTC
CASSLTGFEGYTF
>TRBD1|TRBJ1-1|TRBV25-1|NA
TGTGCCAGCAGTGACGCCATCGGGGGACAGTTTACTGAAGCTTTCTTT
CASSDAIGGQFTEAFF
>NA|TRBJ2-3|TRBV21-1|NA
TGTGCCAGCACCGAAAGGACGACGGGACTCCACACAGATACGCAGTATTTT
CASTERTTGLHTDTQYF
>NA|TRBJ1-1|TRBV15|NA
TGTGCCACCAGCAGAGGAGGTTTGGACACTGAAGCTTTCTTT
CATSRGGLDTEAFF
>NA|TRBJ2-6|TRBV7-2|NA
TGTGCCAGCAGCTTACTGGCGTCTGGGGCCAACGTCCTGACTTTC
CASSLLASGANVLTF
>TRBD2|TRBJ2-3|TRBV3-1/TRBV3-2|NA
TGTGCCAGCAGCCATCCGGGACTAGCGGGGGGGCCGAGAGGTACGCAGTATTTT
CASSHPGLAGGPRGTQYF
>NA|TRBJ1-5|TRBV24-1|NA
TGTGCCACCAGTGATTCCGGGAGCAATCAGCCCCAGCATTTT
CATSDSGSNQPQHF
>TRBD2|TRBJ2-5|TRBV9|NA
TGTGCCAGCAGCGTAGCTAGGTTAGCGGGGGGCACTGAGACCCAGTACTTC
CASSVARLAGGTETQYF
>NA|TRBJ2-3|TRBV30|NA
TGTGCCTGGAGGCCCTTGACAGATACGCAGTATTTT
CAWRPLTDTQYF
>TRBD1|TRBJ1-5|TRBV19|NA
TGTGCCAGTAGTACCCGGGACAGATTTAATCAGCCCCAGCATTTT
CASSTRDRFNQPQHF